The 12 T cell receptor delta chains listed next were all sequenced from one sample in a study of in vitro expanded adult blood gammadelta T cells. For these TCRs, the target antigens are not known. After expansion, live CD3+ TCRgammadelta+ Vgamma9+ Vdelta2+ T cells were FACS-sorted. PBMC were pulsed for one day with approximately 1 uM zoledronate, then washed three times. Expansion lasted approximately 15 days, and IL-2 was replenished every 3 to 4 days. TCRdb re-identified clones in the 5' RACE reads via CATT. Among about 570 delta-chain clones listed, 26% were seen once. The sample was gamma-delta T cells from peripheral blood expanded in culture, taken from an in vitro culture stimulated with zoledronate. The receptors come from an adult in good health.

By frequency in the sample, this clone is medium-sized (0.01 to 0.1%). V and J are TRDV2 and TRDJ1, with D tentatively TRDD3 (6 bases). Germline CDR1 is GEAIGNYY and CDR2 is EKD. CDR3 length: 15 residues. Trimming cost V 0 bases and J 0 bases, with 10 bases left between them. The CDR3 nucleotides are TGTGCCTGTGACACCGTGGGGGCCCACACCGATAAACTCATCTTT. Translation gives CACDTVGAHTDKLIF.

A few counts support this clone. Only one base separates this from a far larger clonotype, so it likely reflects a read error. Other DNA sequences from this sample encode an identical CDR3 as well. CDR3 sequence reads: CACDGPLGAQDKLIF. CDR3 DNA: TGTGCCTGTGATGGACCACTGGGGGCCCAGGATAAACTCATCTTT. This rearrangement joins TRDV2 to TRDJ1, with TRDD3 matching over 8 bases. The CDR3 extends over 15 amino acids. V dropped 4 bases and J dropped 5; count of bases not matched to a gene: 11. CDR1 and CDR2 (germline): GEAIGNYY, EKD.

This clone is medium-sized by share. CDR3: CACDGLLGTYTDKLIF. The CDR3 DNA sequence: TGTGCCTGTGACGGTCTACTGGGGACGTACACCGATAAACTCATCTTT. V usage is TRDV2 and J usage is TRDJ1, with 7 positions matching TRDD3. The germline CDR1 and CDR2 sequences are GEAIGNYY and EKD. V lost 3 bases to trimming and J lost 0 bases; unmatched junction nucleotides: 9. The CDR3 length is 16 residues.

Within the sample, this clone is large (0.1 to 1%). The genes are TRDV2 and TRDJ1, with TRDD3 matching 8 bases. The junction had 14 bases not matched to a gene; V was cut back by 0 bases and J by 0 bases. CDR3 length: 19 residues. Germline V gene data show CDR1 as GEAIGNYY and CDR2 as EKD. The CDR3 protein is CACDTIKVSGGPYTDKLIF. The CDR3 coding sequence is TGTGCCTGTGACACCATTAAGGTATCTGGGGGACCGTACACCGATAAACTCATCTTT.

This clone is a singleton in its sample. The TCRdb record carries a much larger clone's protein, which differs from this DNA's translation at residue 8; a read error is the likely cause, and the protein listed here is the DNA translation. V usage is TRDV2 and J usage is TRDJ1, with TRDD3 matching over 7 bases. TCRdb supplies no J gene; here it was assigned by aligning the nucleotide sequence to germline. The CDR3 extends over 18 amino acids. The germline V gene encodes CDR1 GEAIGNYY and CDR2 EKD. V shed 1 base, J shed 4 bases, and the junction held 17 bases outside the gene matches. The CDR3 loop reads CACDTLLRIRKTHDKLIF. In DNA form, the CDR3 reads TGTGCCTGTGACACGCTTTTGAGGATACGTAAGACGCACGATAAACTCATCTTT.

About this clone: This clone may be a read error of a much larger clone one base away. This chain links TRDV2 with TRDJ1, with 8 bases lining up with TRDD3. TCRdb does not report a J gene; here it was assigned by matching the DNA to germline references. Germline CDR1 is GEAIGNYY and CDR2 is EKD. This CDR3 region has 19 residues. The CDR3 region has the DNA TGTGCCTGTGACACCTTATCTGGGGGACCTGCGGGGTACACAGATAAACTCATCTTT. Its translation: CACDTLSGGPAGYTDKLIF.

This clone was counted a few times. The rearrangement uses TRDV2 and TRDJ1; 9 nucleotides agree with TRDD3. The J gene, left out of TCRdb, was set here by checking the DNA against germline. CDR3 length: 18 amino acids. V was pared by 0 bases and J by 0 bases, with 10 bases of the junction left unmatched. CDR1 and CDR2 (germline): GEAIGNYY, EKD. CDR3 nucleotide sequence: TGTGCCTGTGACACCCTCTTACTGGGGGAAATGTACACCGATAAACTCATCTTT. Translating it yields CACDTLLLGEMYTDKLIF.

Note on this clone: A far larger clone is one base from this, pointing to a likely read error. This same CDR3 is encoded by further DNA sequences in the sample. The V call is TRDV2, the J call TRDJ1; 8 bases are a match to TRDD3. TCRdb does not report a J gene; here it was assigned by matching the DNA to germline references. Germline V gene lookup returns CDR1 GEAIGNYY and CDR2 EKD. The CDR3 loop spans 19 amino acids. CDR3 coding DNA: TGTGCATGTGACACCATTAAGGTATCTGGGGGACCGTACACCGATAAACTCATCTTT. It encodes CACDTIKVSGGPYTDKLIF.

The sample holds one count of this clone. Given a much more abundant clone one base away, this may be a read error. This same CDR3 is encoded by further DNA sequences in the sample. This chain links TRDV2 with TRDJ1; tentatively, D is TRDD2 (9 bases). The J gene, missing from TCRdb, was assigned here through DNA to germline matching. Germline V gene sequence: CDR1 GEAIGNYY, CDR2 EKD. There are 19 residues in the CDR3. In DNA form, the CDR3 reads TGTGCCTGTGACGCCGTCCTTCCTACTGGGGGCTCGAACACTGATAAACTCATCTTT. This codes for CACDAVLPTGGSNTDKLIF.

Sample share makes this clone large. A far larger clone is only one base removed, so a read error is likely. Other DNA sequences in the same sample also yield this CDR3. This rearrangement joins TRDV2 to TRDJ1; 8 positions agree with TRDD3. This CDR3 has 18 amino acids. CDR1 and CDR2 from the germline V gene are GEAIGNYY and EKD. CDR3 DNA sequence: TGTGCCTGTGACTCCGTAAGGGGGATAGGAAAGTACACAGATAAACTCATCTTT. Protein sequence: CACDSVRGIGKYTDKLIF.

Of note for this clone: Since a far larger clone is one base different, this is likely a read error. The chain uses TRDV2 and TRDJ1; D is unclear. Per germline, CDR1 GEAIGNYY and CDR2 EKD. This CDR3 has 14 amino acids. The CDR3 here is CARDTVGIGDKLIF. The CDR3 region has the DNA TGTGCCCGTGACACCGTAGGAATTGGCGATAAACTCATCTTT.

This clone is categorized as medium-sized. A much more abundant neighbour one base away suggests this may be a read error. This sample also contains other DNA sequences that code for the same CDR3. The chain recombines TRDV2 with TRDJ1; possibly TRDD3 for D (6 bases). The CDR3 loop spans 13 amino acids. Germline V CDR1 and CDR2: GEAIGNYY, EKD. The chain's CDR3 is CACDRMGVRELIF. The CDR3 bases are TGTGCCTGTGACCGAATGGGGGTTAGGGAACTCATTTTT.